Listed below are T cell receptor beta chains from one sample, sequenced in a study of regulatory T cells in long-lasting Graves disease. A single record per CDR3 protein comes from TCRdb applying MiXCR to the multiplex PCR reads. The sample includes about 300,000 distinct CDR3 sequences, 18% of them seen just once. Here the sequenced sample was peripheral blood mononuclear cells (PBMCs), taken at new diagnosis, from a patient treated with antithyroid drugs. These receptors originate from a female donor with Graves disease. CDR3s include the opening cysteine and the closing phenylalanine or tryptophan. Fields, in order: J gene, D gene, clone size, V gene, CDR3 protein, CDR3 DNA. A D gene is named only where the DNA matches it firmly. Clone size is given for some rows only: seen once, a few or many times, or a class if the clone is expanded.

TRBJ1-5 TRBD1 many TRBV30 CAWAGGGNQPQHF TGTGCCTGGGCAGGGGGTGGAAATCAGCCCCAGCATTTT
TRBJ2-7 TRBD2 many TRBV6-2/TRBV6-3 CASSLIRAGDDEQYF TGTGCCAGCAGTTTGATCAGGGCGGGGGACGACGAGCAGTACTTC
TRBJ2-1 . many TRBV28 CASLGGRDEQFF TGTGCCAGCTTGGGGGGCCGTGATGAGCAGTTCTTC
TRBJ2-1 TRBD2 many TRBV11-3 CASSLVGGSSRNEQFF TGTGCCAGCAGCTTAGTCGGCGGGAGCTCCCGCAATGAGCAGTTCTTC
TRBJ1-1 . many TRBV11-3 CASSLPEGTAEAFF TGTGCCAGCAGCTTACCCGAGGGGACGGCTGAAGCTTTCTTT
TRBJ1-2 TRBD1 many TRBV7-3 CASSRTGTGGEGYTF TGTGCCAGCAGCCGCACCGGGACAGGGGGCGAGGGCTACACCTTC
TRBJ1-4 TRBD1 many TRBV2 CASSAWDRYNEKLFF TGTGCCAGCAGTGCGTGGGACAGATATAATGAAAAACTGTTTTTT
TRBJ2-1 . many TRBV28 CASRLRYNEQFF TGTGCCAGCAGACTTCGGTACAATGAGCAGTTCTTC
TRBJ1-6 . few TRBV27 CASWDLGSPLHF TGTGCCAGTTGGGATTTGGGTTCACCCCTCCACTTT
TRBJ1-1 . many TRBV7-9 CASNSLTAVNTEAFF TGTGCCAGCAACTCTTTAACGGCAGTGAACACTGAAGCTTTCTTT
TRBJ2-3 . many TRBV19 CAKTVRGILMQYF TGTGCCAAAACGGTCAGGGGCATTCTTATGCAGTATTTT
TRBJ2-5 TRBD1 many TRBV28 CASSFITGEETQYF TGTGCCAGCAGTTTCATCACAGGGGAAGAGACCCAGTACTTC
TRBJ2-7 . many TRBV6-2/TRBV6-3 CASRPTGFYEQYF TGTGCCAGCAGGCCTACGGGGTTCTACGAGCAGTACTTC
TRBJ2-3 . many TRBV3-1 CASSQDPGLGTDTQYF TGTGCCAGCAGCCAAGACCCCGGACTCGGGACAGATACGCAGTATTTT
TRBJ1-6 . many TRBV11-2 CASSLRTLSALHF TGTGCCAGCAGCTTACGGACCCTCTCAGCCCTCCACTTT
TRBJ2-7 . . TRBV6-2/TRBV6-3 CASSQSRDEQYF TGTGCCAGCAGCCAATCGCGGGACGAGCAGTACTTC
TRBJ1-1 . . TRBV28 CASNFGGGTEAFF TGTGCCAGCAATTTTGGGGGCGGAACTGAAGCTTTCTTT
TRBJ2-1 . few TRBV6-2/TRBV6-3 CASSEVQTWQFF TGTGCCAGCAGTGAAGTGCAGACGTGGCAGTTCTTC
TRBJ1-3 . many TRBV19 CASSIDLGLLSSGNTIYF TGTGCCAGTAGTATAGATTTAGGACTCCTGAGCTCTGGAAACACCATATATTTT
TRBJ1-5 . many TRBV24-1 CATSDPGRNQPQHF TGTGCCACCAGTGACCCCGGACGGAATCAGCCCCAGCATTTT
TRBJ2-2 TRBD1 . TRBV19 CASRPGQGAGELFF TGTGCCAGTAGACCGGGACAGGGGGCCGGGGAGCTGTTTTTT
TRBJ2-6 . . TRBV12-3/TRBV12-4 CASSFPGGANVLTF TGTGCCAGCAGCTTCCCGGGGGGGGCCAACGTCCTGACTTTC
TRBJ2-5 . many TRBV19 CASSIRDTSNQETQYF TGTGCCAGTAGTATTAGGGACACAAGCAACCAAGAGACCCAGTACTTC
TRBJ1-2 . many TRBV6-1 CASSEGGWVYGYTF TGTGCCAGCAGCGAAGGCGGATGGGTCTATGGCTACACCTTC
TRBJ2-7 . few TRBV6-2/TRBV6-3 CATSPGFPFWEQYF TGTGCCACCTCGCCGGGCTTCCCTTTTTGGGAGCAGTACTTC
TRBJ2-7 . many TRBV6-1 CASRVDGDEQYF TGTGCCAGCAGGGTGGACGGGGACGAGCAGTACTTC
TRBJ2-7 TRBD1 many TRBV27 CASRTTGIEQYF TGTGCCAGCAGGACGACAGGGATCGAGCAGTACTTC
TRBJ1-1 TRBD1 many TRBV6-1 CASRKTGENTEAFF TGTGCCAGCAGGAAGACAGGGGAAAACACTGAAGCTTTCTTT
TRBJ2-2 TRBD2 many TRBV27 CASSLSKVGTSFGELFF TGTGCCAGCAGTTTATCGAAAGTCGGGACTAGCTTCGGGGAGCTGTTTTTT
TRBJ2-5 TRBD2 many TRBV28 CASTTRREGERETQYF TGTGCCAGCACTACACGCCGGGAGGGGGAGAGGGAGACCCAGTACTTC
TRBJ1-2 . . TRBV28 CASSFGGFYGYTF TGTGCCAGCAGTTTTGGAGGTTTCTATGGCTACACCTTC
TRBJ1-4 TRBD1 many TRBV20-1 CSASGTGALAGEKLFF TGCAGTGCGTCCGGGACAGGGGCTCTGGCAGGAGAAAAACTGTTTTTT
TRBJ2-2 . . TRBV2 CASSLDSGELFF TGTGCCAGCAGTTTGGACAGCGGGGAGCTGTTTTTT
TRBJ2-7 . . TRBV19 CASSISLANDEQYF TGTGCCAGTAGTATTTCGCTAGCGAACGACGAGCAGTACTTC
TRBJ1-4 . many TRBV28 CASKGDEKLFF TGTGCCAGCAAGGGGGATGAAAAACTGTTTTTT
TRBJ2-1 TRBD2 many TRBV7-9 CASSPAPGVVSGSYNEQFF TGTGCCAGCAGCCCAGCCCCAGGGGTGGTAAGCGGGAGCTACAATGAGCAGTTCTTC
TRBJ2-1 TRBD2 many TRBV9 CASSLELAGYNEQFF TGTGCCAGCAGCCTCGAACTAGCGGGATACAATGAGCAGTTCTTC
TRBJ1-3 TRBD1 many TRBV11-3 CASSLGAGGTGNTIYF TGTGCCAGCAGCTTAGGGGCAGGGGGCACTGGAAACACCATATATTTT
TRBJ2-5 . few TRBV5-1 CASSGGTVALETQYF TGCGCCAGCAGCGGGGGAACAGTTGCCTTGGAGACCCAGTACTTC
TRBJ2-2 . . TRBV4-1 CASSIPPPGNTGELFF TGCGCCAGCAGCATCCCCCCGCCCGGAAACACCGGGGAGCTGTTTTTT
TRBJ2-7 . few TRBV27 CASSSLMGANYEQYF TGTGCCAGCAGTTCGCTTATGGGGGCTAACTACGAGCAGTACTTC
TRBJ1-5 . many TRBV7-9 CASTREGNQPQHF TGTGCCAGCACCAGGGAGGGCAATCAGCCCCAGCATTTT
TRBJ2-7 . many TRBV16 CASSPTGGQYF TGTGCCAGCAGCCCAACGGGCGGGCAGTACTTC
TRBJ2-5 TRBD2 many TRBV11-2 CASSAALGEGETQYF TGTGCCAGCAGCGCCGCCCTTGGGGAGGGCGAGACCCAGTACTTC